Listed below are T cell receptor beta chains from one sample, sequenced in a study of regulatory T cells in long-lasting Graves disease. TCRdb passed the multiplex PCR reads through MiXCR, listing each CDR3 protein once. The sample lists hundreds of thousands of distinct CDR3 sequences; around 17% were seen once. These data also formed part of another study, on T cells in Graves' hyperthyroidism and ophthalmopathy.

This material consisted of peripheral blood mononuclear cells (PBMCs), taken at new diagnosis, from a patient treated with antithyroid drugs. These receptors all stem from a woman aged 25 to 39 with Graves disease. Both conserved end residues are part of each CDR3. The order of the fields is D gene, clone size, V gene, J gene, CDR3 DNA, CDR3 protein. D genes are given only for firm matches. Clone size is stated in some rows and not others, as once, few, many or a class when expanded.

d_call: TRBD2; clone_size: many; v_call: TRBV28; j_call: TRBJ2-1; cdr3_nt: TGTGCCAGCAGGATGGAGGGACTCTTAGCGGGAGGATCCTACAATGAGCAGTTCTTC; cdr3_aa: CASRMEGLLAGGSYNEQFF
d_call: .; clone_size: .; v_call: TRBV7-8; j_call: TRBJ2-3; cdr3_nt: TGTGCCAGCGGCCAGTGGTCGAGGACAACTAGCACAGATACGCAGTATTTT; cdr3_aa: CASGQWSRTTSTDTQYF
d_call: TRBD1; clone_size: few; v_call: TRBV6-1; j_call: TRBJ2-7; cdr3_nt: TGTGCCAGCAGCCGCGACAGGGATCAGTACTTC; cdr3_aa: CASSRDRDQYF
d_call: .; clone_size: many; v_call: TRBV7-9; j_call: TRBJ2-3; cdr3_nt: TGTGCCAGCAAAGACCGAGGGGGCCTAGCGCCAGATACGCAGTATTTT; cdr3_aa: CASKDRGGLAPDTQYF
d_call: .; clone_size: many; v_call: TRBV28; j_call: TRBJ2-7; cdr3_nt: TGTGCCAGCAGTCCGTTGGGCCCACAAGCCTACGAGCAGTACTTC; cdr3_aa: CASSPLGPQAYEQYF
d_call: .; clone_size: many; v_call: TRBV6-1; j_call: TRBJ1-5; cdr3_nt: TGTGCCAGCAAGTCGGCAGACATCTTGCCCCAGCATTTT; cdr3_aa: CASKSADILPQHF
d_call: .; clone_size: many; v_call: TRBV2; j_call: TRBJ1-2; cdr3_nt: TGTGCCAGCACTGATGTAAATGGCTACACCTTC; cdr3_aa: CASTDVNGYTF
d_call: TRBD1; clone_size: few; v_call: TRBV19; j_call: TRBJ2-2; cdr3_nt: TGTGCCAGTACAAAAGGGGGACAGGGGATATACACCGGGGAGCTGTTTTTT; cdr3_aa: CASTKGGQGIYTGELFF
d_call: .; clone_size: .; v_call: TRBV6-4; j_call: TRBJ2-7; cdr3_nt: TGTGCCAGCAGTGACTCACTCGGACTAGGGGGCCTCGGGGAGCAGTACTTC; cdr3_aa: CASSDSLGLGGLGEQYF
d_call: TRBD1; clone_size: once; v_call: TRBV5-8; j_call: TRBJ2-5; cdr3_nt: TGTGCCAGCAGCTCCCTGGGACAGAACCCTTTCCAAGAGACCCAGTACTTC; cdr3_aa: CASSSLGQNPFQETQYF
d_call: TRBD1; clone_size: few; v_call: TRBV18; j_call: TRBJ1-6; cdr3_nt: TGTGCCAGCTCACTACAGGGGGTAAGGTCACCCCTCCACTTT; cdr3_aa: CASSLQGVRSPLHF
d_call: .; clone_size: many; v_call: TRBV2; j_call: TRBJ2-5; cdr3_nt: TGTGCCAGTGGGAGAGGACTCCCTCCACAAGAGACCCAGTACTTC; cdr3_aa: CASGRGLPPQETQYF
d_call: .; clone_size: many; v_call: TRBV29-1; j_call: TRBJ1-2; cdr3_nt: TGCAGCGTTGTGGGGGAGCACCGGAATGGCTACACCTTC; cdr3_aa: CSVVGEHRNGYTF
d_call: .; clone_size: .; v_call: TRBV5-1; j_call: TRBJ2-3; cdr3_nt: TGCGCCAGCAGCTCACAGGGCTCGGCCACAGATACGCAGTATTTT; cdr3_aa: CASSSQGSATDTQYF
d_call: .; clone_size: .; v_call: TRBV11-1; j_call: TRBJ2-7; cdr3_nt: TGTGCCAGCAGCTTTATAGTCGACGAGCAGTACTTC; cdr3_aa: CASSFIVDEQYF
d_call: .; clone_size: many; v_call: TRBV28; j_call: TRBJ1-3; cdr3_nt: TGTGCCAGCAGCACGCTGGGCAGGGCTGTTTCTGGAAACACCATATATTTT; cdr3_aa: CASSTLGRAVSGNTIYF
d_call: .; clone_size: .; v_call: TRBV15; j_call: TRBJ2-1; cdr3_nt: TGTGCCACCACAGCGGTTCGCTACAATGAGCAGTTCTTC; cdr3_aa: CATTAVRYNEQFF
d_call: TRBD1; clone_size: .; v_call: TRBV25-1; j_call: TRBJ2-3; cdr3_nt: TGTGCCAGCAGTCCCCCCGGGACAGATAGCACTGATACGCAGTATTTT; cdr3_aa: CASSPPGTDSTDTQYF
d_call: TRBD1; clone_size: few; v_call: TRBV20-1; j_call: TRBJ1-2; cdr3_nt: TGCAGTGCTAGAGATCTAAGACAGGGGAACCAGGGCTACACCTTC; cdr3_aa: CSARDLRQGNQGYTF
d_call: .; clone_size: .; v_call: TRBV18; j_call: TRBJ2-7; cdr3_nt: TGTGCCAGCTCACCAAGGACAGTCCTATACGAGCAGTACTTC; cdr3_aa: CASSPRTVLYEQYF
d_call: TRBD2; clone_size: many; v_call: TRBV27; j_call: TRBJ2-1; cdr3_nt: TGTGCCAGCAGTTTCTTGGCGGGAGTGATAGGCAATGAGCAGTTCTTC; cdr3_aa: CASSFLAGVIGNEQFF
d_call: .; clone_size: many; v_call: TRBV12-3/TRBV12-4; j_call: TRBJ1-2; cdr3_nt: TGTGCCAGCAGTCTTATCCCCGGGACTATCGACTATGGCTACACCTTC; cdr3_aa: CASSLIPGTIDYGYTF
d_call: TRBD2; clone_size: few; v_call: TRBV12-3/TRBV12-4; j_call: TRBJ2-2; cdr3_nt: TGTGCCAGCAGGCAGCGGGAGTACACCGGGGAGCTGTTTTTT; cdr3_aa: CASRQREYTGELFF
d_call: TRBD2; clone_size: many; v_call: TRBV6-1; j_call: TRBJ2-5; cdr3_nt: TGTGCCAGCACACTAGCGGGAGGCCGAGAGACCCAGTACTTC; cdr3_aa: CASTLAGGRETQYF
d_call: TRBD1; clone_size: many; v_call: TRBV12-3/TRBV12-4; j_call: TRBJ2-5; cdr3_nt: TGTGCCAGCAGCTACTCGACAGGGGGCCAAGAGACCCAGTACTTC; cdr3_aa: CASSYSTGGQETQYF
d_call: TRBD1; clone_size: .; v_call: TRBV20-1; j_call: TRBJ2-7; cdr3_nt: TGCAGTGCTCCCGGGACAGGGACTCTCTACGAGCAGTACTTC; cdr3_aa: CSAPGTGTLYEQYF
d_call: .; clone_size: many; v_call: TRBV12-3/TRBV12-4; j_call: TRBJ2-1; cdr3_nt: TGTGCCATACGAACTGTCGATGAGCAGTTCTTC; cdr3_aa: CAIRTVDEQFF
d_call: .; clone_size: few; v_call: TRBV3-1; j_call: TRBJ2-7; cdr3_nt: TGTGCCAGCAGCCAAGTTTACGGCAACTCCTACGAGCAGTACTTC; cdr3_aa: CASSQVYGNSYEQYF
d_call: .; clone_size: few; v_call: TRBV6-1; j_call: TRBJ2-4; cdr3_nt: TGTGCCAGCAGTACCCCAGACAGGTCGTCCTTTGTAGTCAAAAACATTCAGTACTTC; cdr3_aa: CASSTPDRSSFVVKNIQYF
d_call: .; clone_size: few; v_call: TRBV30; j_call: TRBJ2-7; cdr3_nt: TGTGCCTGGGGAATGGGGGGATACGAGCAGTACTTC; cdr3_aa: CAWGMGGYEQYF
d_call: TRBD1; clone_size: few; v_call: TRBV20-1; j_call: TRBJ2-3; cdr3_nt: TGCAGTGCTAGGGATTGGACAGGGGCCGCAGATACGCAGTATTTT; cdr3_aa: CSARDWTGAADTQYF
d_call: .; clone_size: .; v_call: TRBV24-1; j_call: TRBJ2-7; cdr3_nt: TGTGCCACCAGTGATTCGCGTAACGAGCAGTACTTC; cdr3_aa: CATSDSRNEQYF
d_call: .; clone_size: few; v_call: TRBV28; j_call: TRBJ2-5; cdr3_nt: TGTGCCAGCAGAGACAGTAATCAAGAGACCCAGTACTTC; cdr3_aa: CASRDSNQETQYF
d_call: .; clone_size: .; v_call: TRBV2; j_call: TRBJ1-5; cdr3_nt: TGTGCCAGCAGAGCCTATGGACTGAGCAATCAGCCCCAGCATTTT; cdr3_aa: CASRAYGLSNQPQHF
d_call: .; clone_size: many; v_call: TRBV6-2/TRBV6-3; j_call: TRBJ1-1; cdr3_nt: TGTGCCAGCAGATCTTTGGGGTCGTTTGAAGCTTTCTTT; cdr3_aa: CASRSLGSFEAFF
d_call: .; clone_size: .; v_call: TRBV7-8; j_call: TRBJ2-1; cdr3_nt: TGTGCCAGCAGCTTAGAAATCGGGAGAGGGAATGAGCAGTTCTTC; cdr3_aa: CASSLEIGRGNEQFF
d_call: .; clone_size: many; v_call: TRBV18; j_call: TRBJ1-5; cdr3_nt: TGTGCCAGCTCACCACCGGGGACAAATAGCAATCAGCCCCAGCATTTT; cdr3_aa: CASSPPGTNSNQPQHF
d_call: .; clone_size: many; v_call: TRBV19; j_call: TRBJ2-1; cdr3_nt: TGTGCCAGTAGTCCCTACCTCGTCGGGATGGGAAATGAGCAGTTCTTC; cdr3_aa: CASSPYLVGMGNEQFF
d_call: .; clone_size: many; v_call: TRBV6-1; j_call: TRBJ2-7; cdr3_nt: TGTGCCAGCAGGCTTCGATGGGACCCAGACTACGAGCAGTACTTC; cdr3_aa: CASRLRWDPDYEQYF
d_call: .; clone_size: few; v_call: TRBV7-3; j_call: TRBJ2-3; cdr3_nt: TGTGCCTCCGACGGCACAGATACGCAGTATTTT; cdr3_aa: CASDGTDTQYF
d_call: .; clone_size: few; v_call: TRBV10-3; j_call: TRBJ2-5; cdr3_nt: TGTGCCATCAGGCGGTCAGTAGGAGAGACCCAGTACTTC; cdr3_aa: CAIRRSVGETQYF
d_call: TRBD1; clone_size: many; v_call: TRBV28; j_call: TRBJ1-2; cdr3_nt: TGTGCCAGCATCCTTTCAGGCAGGGGGCATTCTCCAACTTATGGCTACACCTTC; cdr3_aa: CASILSGRGHSPTYGYTF
d_call: .; clone_size: many; v_call: TRBV28; j_call: TRBJ2-5; cdr3_nt: TGTGCCAGCAGTTTAGTCGCAGGGGGAGGCAATGCCGAGACCCAGTACTTC; cdr3_aa: CASSLVAGGGNAETQYF
d_call: TRBD2; clone_size: few; v_call: TRBV18; j_call: TRBJ2-3; cdr3_nt: TGTGCCAGCTCATCGGAACTAGCGGGGCGCACAGATACGCAGTATTTT; cdr3_aa: CASSSELAGRTDTQYF
d_call: .; clone_size: few; v_call: TRBV28; j_call: TRBJ2-4; cdr3_nt: TGTGCCAGCAGCCTTTCCCTTGAAAACATTCAGTACTTC; cdr3_aa: CASSLSLENIQYF
d_call: TRBD2; clone_size: many; v_call: TRBV28; j_call: TRBJ2-3; cdr3_nt: TGTGCCAGCAGTCTACTAGCGGGCCGCACAGATACGCAGTATTTT; cdr3_aa: CASSLLAGRTDTQYF
d_call: .; clone_size: many; v_call: TRBV24-1; j_call: TRBJ1-1; cdr3_nt: TGTGCCACCAGTGAGGCGAACACTGAAGCTTTCTTT; cdr3_aa: CATSEANTEAFF